The 18 T cell receptor beta chains below come from one sample, sequenced in a study of CD8 T cells in Susac syndrome. RNA totalling roughly 0.5 to 1 ug underwent reverse transcription with random hexamers. TCRdb redid the calling of the immunoSEQ multiplex PCR reads with MiXCR, one entry per CDR3 protein. The profile shows tens of thousands of distinct CDR3 sequences, just under 95% of them singletons. The sample comprised CD8+ T cells from PBMCs. All receptors come from a human donor with multiple sclerosis.

This chain uses TRBV13 with TRBJ1-6; a possible D gene is TRBD1 (5 bases). V gave up 3 bases and J gave up 13 bases, with 10 bases separating them. This CDR3 region has 12 residues. The germline V gene has CDR1 PRHDT and CDR2 FYEKMQ (reference sequence). CDR3 coding DNA: TGTGCCAGCAGCTTGGGACGTACTCCCCTCCACTTT. It codes for CASSLGRTPLHF.

This clonotype has a handful of counts. The chain employs TRBV13 and TRBJ2-7, with D unclear. Germline assignment: CDR1 PRHDT and CDR2 FYEKMQ (reference sequence). The CDR3 is 14 residues long. Deletions cut 0 bases from V and 4 bases from J, with 10 bases between. The chain's CDR3 is CASSLGGQGYEQYF. Here the CDR3 DNA reads TGTGCCAGCAGCTTAGGAGGGCAAGGGTACGAGCAGTACTTC.

The rearrangement links TRBV12-3 or TRBV12-4 to TRBJ2-4, with D maybe TRBD1 (6 bases). V gave up 7 bases and J gave up 0 bases, with 13 bases separating them. The length of the CDR3 is 15 residues. The CDR3 region is CASMIRGIAKNIQYF. The CDR3 region has the DNA TGTGCCAGCATGATAAGGGGGATAGCCAAAAACATTCAGTACTTC.

The chain has TRBV3-1 and TRBJ2-5, with D perhaps assigned TRBD1 or TRBD2 (5 bases each). V was clipped by 4 bases and J by 5 bases, with 14 bases between them. Germline assignment: CDR1 LGHDT and CDR2 YNNKEL (reference sequence). This CDR3 is 14 amino acids long. The CDR3 coding sequence is TGTGCCAGCAGCCCCTACATCGGGGCGGAGACCCAGTACTTC. Translating gives CASSPYIGAETQYF.

V usage is TRBV19 and J usage is TRBJ1-4; D gene uncertain. Germline V gene lookup returns CDR1 LNHDA and CDR2 SQIVND (reference sequence). The V end lost 3 bases, the J end lost 5 bases, and 10 bases lay between the germline ends. This CDR3 region has 14 residues. Here the CDR3 reads CASSIRHGNEKLFF. In DNA, the CDR3 is TGTGCCAGTAGTATCCGTCACGGGAATGAAAAACTGTTTTTT.

This clonotype was counted a single time. This chain connects TRBV28 to TRBJ1-5, with D possibly TRBD1 on 5 matching bases. V gave up 5 bases and J gave up 7 bases, with 12 bases separating them. The CDR3 consists of 13 residues. Germline CDR1 reads MDHEN; CDR2 reads SYDVKM. The DNA of the CDR3 is TGTGCCAGCAGTCCCAGGGCGAGACAGCCCCAGCATTTT. This encodes CASSPRARQPQHF.

This chain uses TRBV6-5 with TRBJ1-5; D not resolved. CDR3 length: 17 residues. CDR1 and CDR2 from the germline V gene are MNHEY and SVGAGI. V gave up 0 bases and J gave up 2 bases, with 14 bases separating them. CDR3 residues: CASSYSSGYGGNQPQHF. In nucleotides, the CDR3 is TGTGCCAGCAGTTACTCTTCGGGCTACGGAGGCAATCAGCCCCAGCATTTT.

The chain uses TRBV6-2 or TRBV6-3 and TRBJ2-1; TRBD1 might be the D (5 bases). The CDR3 has 14 residues. V lost 5 bases to trimming and J lost 10 bases, with 18 bases between them. CDR1 is MNHEY and CDR2 is SVGEGT in the germline V gene. Here the CDR3 reads CASSPQGEVREQFF. CDR3 coding DNA: TGTGCCAGCAGTCCCCAGGGCGAAGTTCGGGAGCAGTTCTTC.

The chain carries TRBV9 and TRBJ2-7; maybe TRBD2 (6 bases). This CDR3 has 15 residues. Looked up from germline, CDR1 is SGDLS and CDR2 is YYNGEE. Trimming shortened V by 4 bases and J by 0 bases, and 14 bases separated the two germline ends. CDR3 loop: CASSIGTGDSYEQYF. In DNA form, the CDR3 reads TGTGCCAGCAGCATTGGGACGGGGGACTCCTACGAGCAGTACTTC.

V is TRBV23-1 and J is TRBJ2-4, with TRBD2 matching 15 bases. TRBV23-1 is an open reading frame, and its role is uncertain. CDR3 length: 19 amino acids. The ends lost 11 bases at V and 0 bases at J; junction bases unmatched: 14. The CDR3 nucleotides are TGCGCCTGCGTCCCGGGACTAGCGGGAGGCCCCAAAGCCAAAAACATTCAGTACTTC. Protein: CACVPGLAGGPKAKNIQYF.

This clonotype came up once. J is TRBJ1-2 and V is TRBV6-6; D possibly corresponds to TRBD1 (5 bases). V dropped 6 bases and J dropped 6 bases, with 14 bases sitting between them. The CDR3 totals 13 residues. The germline V gene has CDR1 MNHNY and CDR2 SVGAGI (reference sequence). For the CDR3, the DNA is TGTGCCAGCAGCCCGGGGGTGGCCAATGGCTACACCTTC. It is translated as CASSPGVANGYTF.

V usage is TRBV3-1 and J usage is TRBJ2-7; D is possibly TRBD1 (5 bases). V was pared by 2 bases and J by 5 bases, with 19 bases between. The CDR3 is 16 amino acids. Germline CDR1 is LGHDT and CDR2 is YNNKEL (reference sequence). The CDR3 loop reads CASSQPSRRVLDEQYF. In nucleotides, the CDR3 is TGTGCCAGCAGCCAACCAAGTCGCAGGGTGCTGGACGAGCAGTACTTC.

The chain employs TRBV5-6 and TRBJ2-1; D might be TRBD1 (6 bases). Looked up from germline, CDR1 is SGHDT and CDR2 is YYEEEE. V gave up 5 bases and J gave up 2 bases, with 17 bases separating them. The CDR3 extends over 16 amino acids. The CDR3 reads CASRPRAGEAYNEQFF. For the CDR3, the DNA is TGTGCCAGCAGACCCCGTGCAGGGGAAGCCTACAATGAGCAGTTCTTC.

CDR3 amino acids: CSVSEVRGEQYF. The DNA for the CDR3 is TGCAGCGTTTCGGAGGTTCGTGGAGAGCAGTACTTC. The chain recombines TRBV29-1 with TRBJ2-7, with D maybe TRBD2 (5 bases). Germline V lookup: CDR1 SQVTM, CDR2 ANQGSEA. Trimming stripped 5 bases from V and 7 bases from J, with 15 bases between. The CDR3 totals 12 residues.

V gene TRBV25-1 combines with J gene TRBJ2-2, with unresolved D. The CDR3 sequence is 11 residues long. Trimming took off 8 bases at V and 7 bases at J, with 8 bases between the two ends. The germline CDR1 and CDR2 sequences are MGHDK and SYGVNS. The DNA for the CDR3 is TGTGCCAGCGGTTCGATCGGGGAGCTGTTTTTT. Its translation is CASGSIGELFF.

The chain is built from TRBV11-1 and TRBJ2-7; the D is unclear. Per germline, CDR1 SGHAT and CDR2 FQDESV (reference sequence). The CDR3 is made up of 14 amino acids. V was cut by 4 bases and J by 0 bases, with 10 bases left in between. Written as DNA, the CDR3 is TGTGCCAGCAGCTCCACGATTACCTCCTACGAGCAGTACTTC. Its protein product is CASSSTITSYEQYF.

The V call is TRBV5-4, the J call TRBJ2-3, with unresolved D. V lost 2 bases to trimming and J lost 5 bases, with 6 bases between them. The CDR3 covers 12 residues. Germline CDR1 is SGHNT and CDR2 is YYREEE (reference sequence). CDR3 sequence (DNA): TGTGCCAGCAGCTTACTGGGAGATACGCAGTATTTT. Its translation is CASSLLGDTQYF.

The chain employs TRBV23-1 and TRBJ2-3; D may be TRBD1 (6 bases). TRBV23-1 is treated as an ORF (open reading frame) with a function not yet certain. The CDR3 has 16 residues. V lost 0 bases and J 2 bases, leaving 12 bases between the germline ends. CDR3 sequence reads: CASSQSGQGLTDTQYF. The CDR3 nucleotides read TGCGCCAGCAGTCAATCGGGGCAGGGGCTCACAGATACGCAGTATTTT.